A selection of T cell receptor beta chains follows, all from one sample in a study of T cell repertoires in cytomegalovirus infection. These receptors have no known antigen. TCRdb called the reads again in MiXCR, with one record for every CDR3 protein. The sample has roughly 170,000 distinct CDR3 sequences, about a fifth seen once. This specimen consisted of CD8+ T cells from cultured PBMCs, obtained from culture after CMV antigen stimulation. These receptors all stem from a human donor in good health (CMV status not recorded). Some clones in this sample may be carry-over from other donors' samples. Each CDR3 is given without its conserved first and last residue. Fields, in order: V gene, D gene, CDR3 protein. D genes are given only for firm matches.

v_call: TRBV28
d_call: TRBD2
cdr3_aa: ASRLLAGGSEQY

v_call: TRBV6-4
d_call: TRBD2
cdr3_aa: ASSDSSGGTGELF

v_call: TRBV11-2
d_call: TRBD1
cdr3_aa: ASSSRQGNSYEQY

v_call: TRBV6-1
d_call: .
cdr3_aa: ASSQTQIPGGIQY

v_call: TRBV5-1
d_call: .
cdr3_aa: ASSWTDGNYGYT

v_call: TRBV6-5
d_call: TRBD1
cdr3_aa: ASSFRQGADYT

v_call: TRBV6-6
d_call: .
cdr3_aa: ASSPLDSSSNYGYT

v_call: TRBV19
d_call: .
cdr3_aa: ASNAPEMSNQPQH

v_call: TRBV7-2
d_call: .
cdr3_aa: ASSLETTDNSPLH

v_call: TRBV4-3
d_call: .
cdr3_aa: ASSPSTAYSGNTIY

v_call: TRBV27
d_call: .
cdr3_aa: ASSLGWGLSNQPQH

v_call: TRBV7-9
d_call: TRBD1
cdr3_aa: ASSNQGAGQPQH

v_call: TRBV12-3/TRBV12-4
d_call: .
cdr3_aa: ASSLRQGRVRTYNEQF

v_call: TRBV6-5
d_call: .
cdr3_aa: ASTRGGGSPLH

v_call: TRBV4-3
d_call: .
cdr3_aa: ASTGRAGNTIY

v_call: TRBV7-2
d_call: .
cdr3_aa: ASSLREAYNSPLH

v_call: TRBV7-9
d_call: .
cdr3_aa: ASSSHVGTDTQY

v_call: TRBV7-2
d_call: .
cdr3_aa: ASSSRGQETQY

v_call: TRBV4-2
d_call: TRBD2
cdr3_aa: ASSQDGASGGEDEQF

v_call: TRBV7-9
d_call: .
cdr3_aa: ASSPDRGLLTGELF

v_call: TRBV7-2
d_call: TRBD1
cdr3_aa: ASSTRTGPEKLF

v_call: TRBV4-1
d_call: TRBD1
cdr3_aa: ASSHRQGRGTEAF

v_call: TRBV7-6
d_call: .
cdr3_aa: ASSRHHRSYSSTDTQY